One and the same sample provided the 3 T cell receptor beta chains below, sequenced in a study of T cells in Graves' hyperthyroidism and ophthalmopathy. The investigators amplified TCR beta CDR3 regions from RNA transcripts. The HTBI set primed first-round TCR CDR3 RT-PCR. TCRdb independently ran MiXCR on the multiplex PCR reads; one entry per CDR3 protein. In the table there are 45,000 to 50,000 distinct CDR3 sequences, 49% of which are singletons. The sample was peripheral blood or thyroid tissue (not recorded which). The receptors shown here come from a woman aged 45 to 65 with Graves' hyperthyroidism.

This clonotype came up many times. The chain has TRBV7-2 and TRBJ2-5, with 7 bases identical to TRBD2. V lost 5 bases to trimming and J lost 5 bases; unmatched junction nucleotides: 5. The CDR3 is made up of 13 amino acids. CDR1 is SGHTA, CDR2 FQGNSA, per germline. The CDR3 region has the DNA TGTGCCAGCAGCCCGCGGGGAGGGGAGACCCAGTACTTC. Translation gives CASSPRGGETQYF.

This clonotype was recorded once. The chain is built from TRBV29-1 and TRBJ2-5, with TRBD2 identical over 7 bases. Germline V gives CDR1 SQVTM, CDR2 ANQGSEA. The CDR3 extends over 14 amino acids. V lost 3 bases, J lost 10 bases, and 14 bases stayed unmatched. The CDR3 nucleotides read TGCAGCGTTGAGGGGAGGGACTATGGCTACGACCAGTACTTC. Residues: CSVEGRDYGYDQYF.

This clonotype was counted between two and nine times. V and J are TRBV7-9 and TRBJ1-3; D unclear. This CDR3 spans 13 amino acids. V was pared by 1 base and J by 3 bases, with 4 bases between. CDR1 and CDR2 from the germline V gene are SEHNR and FQNEAQ (reference sequence). The CDR3 DNA sequence: TGTGCCAGCAGCTTAGGGTATGGAAACACCATATATTTT. Encoded protein: CASSLGYGNTIYF.